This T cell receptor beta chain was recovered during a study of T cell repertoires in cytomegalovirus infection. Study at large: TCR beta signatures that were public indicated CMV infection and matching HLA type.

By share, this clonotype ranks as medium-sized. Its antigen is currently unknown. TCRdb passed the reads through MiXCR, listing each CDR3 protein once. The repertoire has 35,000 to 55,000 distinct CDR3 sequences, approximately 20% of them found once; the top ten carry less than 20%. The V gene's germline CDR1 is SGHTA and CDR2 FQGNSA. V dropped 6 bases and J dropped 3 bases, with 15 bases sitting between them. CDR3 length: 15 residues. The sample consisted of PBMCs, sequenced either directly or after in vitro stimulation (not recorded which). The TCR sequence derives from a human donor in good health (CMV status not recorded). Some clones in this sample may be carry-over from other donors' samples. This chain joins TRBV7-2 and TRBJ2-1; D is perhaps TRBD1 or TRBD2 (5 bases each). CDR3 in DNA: TGTGCCAGCAGGCCTCCCGGGACGGTCTACAATGAGCAGTTCTTC. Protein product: CASRPPGTVYNEQFF.